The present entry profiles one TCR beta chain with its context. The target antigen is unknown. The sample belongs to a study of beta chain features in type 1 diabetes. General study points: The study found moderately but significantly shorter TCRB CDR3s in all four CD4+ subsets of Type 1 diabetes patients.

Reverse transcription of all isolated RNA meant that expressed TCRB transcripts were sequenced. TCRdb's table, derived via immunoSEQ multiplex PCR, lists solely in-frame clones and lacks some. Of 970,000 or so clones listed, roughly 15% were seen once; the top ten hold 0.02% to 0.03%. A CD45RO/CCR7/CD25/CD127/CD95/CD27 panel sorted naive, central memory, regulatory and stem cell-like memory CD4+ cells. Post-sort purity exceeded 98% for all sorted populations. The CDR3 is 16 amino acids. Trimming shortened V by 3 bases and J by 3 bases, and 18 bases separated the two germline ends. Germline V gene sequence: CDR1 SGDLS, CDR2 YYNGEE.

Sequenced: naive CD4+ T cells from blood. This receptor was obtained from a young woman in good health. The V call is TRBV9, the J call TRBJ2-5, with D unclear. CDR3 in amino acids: CASSAISGFTKETQYF. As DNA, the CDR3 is TGTGCCAGCAGCGCCATTTCCGGGTTTACAAAAGAGACCCAGTACTTC.